The subject of this entry is one T cell receptor (beta chain). This entry belongs to a study of blood T cells in healthy people across ages. As for the study in general: Capture by template switching was about one barcoded beta molecule per two T cells.

The study isolated at least 6 million PBMCs from each sample. Then a second PCR, running about 7 to 11 cycles, was carried out with a sample-barcoded 5' primer and a J-beta primer mix. Each CDR3 protein is one row after TCRdb ran MiXCR on the 5' RACE reads. This sample has 1.5 million to 2 million distinct CDR3 sequences, with around half found just once. Sequencing was done on a sample of blood. The TCR originated in a woman in her 40s in good health.

CDR3 in DNA: TGTGCCAGCAGTTCGTCCGGGACAGGGACAGCGAATGAGCAGTTCTTC. This translates into CASSSSGTGTANEQFF. The gene calls are TRBV6-2 or TRBV6-3 and TRBJ2-1, with TRBD1 matching 9 bases. The CDR3 runs to 16 residues. With 4 bases clipped from V and 7 bases from J, the junction kept 11 bases outside the gene matches. Germline V gives CDR1 MNHEY, CDR2 SVGEGT.